This T cell receptor beta chain appears in the sequencing data of a study of blood T cells in healthy people across ages. Trimming at V came to 5 bases and at J to 5 bases, leaving 9 bases not matched to a gene. The germline V gene has CDR1 MNHEY and CDR2 SVGEGT. The CDR3 totals 15 residues. Healthy Caucasian individuals from Russia aged 6 to 90 were enrolled as donors. Then a second PCR, running roughly 7 to 11 cycles, was carried out with a sample-barcoded 5' primer and a J-beta primer mix. TCRdb independently ran MiXCR on the 5' RACE reads; one entry per CDR3 protein. Among 780,000 or so distinct CDR3 sequences listed, roughly 56% were seen once. Notes on this clonotype: The antigen remains unidentified.

Study-wide results and limits: Samples with more naive T cells showed higher observed beta diversity. In the absence of known donor CMV status, changes in expanded clonotypes were possibly confounded. Reliance upon unsorted PBMCs precluded definitive naive versus antigen-experienced comparison.

The chain recombines TRBV6-2 or TRBV6-3 with TRBJ2-5, with 9 bases that match TRBD1. What was sequenced was blood. This receptor was obtained from a man in his forties or fifties in good health. In nucleotides, the CDR3 is TGTGCCAGCAGTCAGCAACAGGGGGCGGGGGAGACCCAGTACTTC. This encodes CASSQQQGAGETQYF.